What follows describes a single TCR beta chain. The time point denotes: pretreatment peripheral blood. The patients' disease, urothelial carcinoma, was locally advanced or metastatic. These data originate in a study of PD-L1 blockade in urothelial cancer. The data were produced by immunoSEQ multiplex PCR, yet TCRdb's version contains in-frame clones alone and is incomplete. The data show roughly 87,000 clones, roughly 90% seen once. Between the trimmed V and J ends, which lost 2 bases and 6 bases, there was a span of 11 bases. The germline V gene has CDR1 SGHNT and CDR2 YYREEE (reference sequence). The CDR3 totals 13 residues.

This clonotype was sampled from a woman older than 75 with urothelial cancer. Source: PBMCs, taken around atezolizumab (anti-PD-L1) treatment. The V call is TRBV5-4, the J call TRBJ1-2; D gene unclear. CDR3 in DNA: TGTGCCAGCAGCTTAGGAGGTGGAGATGGCTACACCTTC. Amino acids: CASSLGGGDGYTF.